Below are 2 T cell receptor beta chains sequenced from a single sample in a study of cytomegalovirus exposure and HLA in healthy donors. The PCR was carried out with 60 Vbeta primers and 13 Jbeta primers. The repertoire was sequenced with immunoSEQ multiplex PCR; TCRdb's copy has only in-frame clones and lacks some. The table lists 150,000 to 250,000 clones, over 75% of them singletons. Sequenced material: PBMCs. These receptors originate from a boy aged 2 to 10 in good health and CMV-seronegative.

The chain has TRBV4-1 and TRBJ2-1; 13 nucleotides line up with TRBD2. V lost 0 bases to trimming and J lost 7 bases; unmatched junction nucleotides: 15. This CDR3 has 20 residues. Germline CDR1 is MGHRA and CDR2 is YSYEKL. This chain's CDR3 is CASSQEKGLAGREGINEQFF. In DNA form, the CDR3 reads TGCGCCAGCAGCCAAGAAAAGGGACTAGCGGGGCGGGAGGGGATAAATGAGCAGTTCTTC.

The V and J genes are TRBV19 and TRBJ1-5, with 9 bases fitting TRBD1. In germline, CDR1 is LNHDA, CDR2 SQIVND (reference sequence). This CDR3 comprises 14 residues. Germline trimming cut 5 bases from V and 6 bases from J; bases unmatched to any gene: 5. In nucleotides, the CDR3 is TGTGCCAGTAGTGCCGACAGGGGGGTTCAGCCCCAGCATTTT. Its translation: CASSADRGVQPQHF.